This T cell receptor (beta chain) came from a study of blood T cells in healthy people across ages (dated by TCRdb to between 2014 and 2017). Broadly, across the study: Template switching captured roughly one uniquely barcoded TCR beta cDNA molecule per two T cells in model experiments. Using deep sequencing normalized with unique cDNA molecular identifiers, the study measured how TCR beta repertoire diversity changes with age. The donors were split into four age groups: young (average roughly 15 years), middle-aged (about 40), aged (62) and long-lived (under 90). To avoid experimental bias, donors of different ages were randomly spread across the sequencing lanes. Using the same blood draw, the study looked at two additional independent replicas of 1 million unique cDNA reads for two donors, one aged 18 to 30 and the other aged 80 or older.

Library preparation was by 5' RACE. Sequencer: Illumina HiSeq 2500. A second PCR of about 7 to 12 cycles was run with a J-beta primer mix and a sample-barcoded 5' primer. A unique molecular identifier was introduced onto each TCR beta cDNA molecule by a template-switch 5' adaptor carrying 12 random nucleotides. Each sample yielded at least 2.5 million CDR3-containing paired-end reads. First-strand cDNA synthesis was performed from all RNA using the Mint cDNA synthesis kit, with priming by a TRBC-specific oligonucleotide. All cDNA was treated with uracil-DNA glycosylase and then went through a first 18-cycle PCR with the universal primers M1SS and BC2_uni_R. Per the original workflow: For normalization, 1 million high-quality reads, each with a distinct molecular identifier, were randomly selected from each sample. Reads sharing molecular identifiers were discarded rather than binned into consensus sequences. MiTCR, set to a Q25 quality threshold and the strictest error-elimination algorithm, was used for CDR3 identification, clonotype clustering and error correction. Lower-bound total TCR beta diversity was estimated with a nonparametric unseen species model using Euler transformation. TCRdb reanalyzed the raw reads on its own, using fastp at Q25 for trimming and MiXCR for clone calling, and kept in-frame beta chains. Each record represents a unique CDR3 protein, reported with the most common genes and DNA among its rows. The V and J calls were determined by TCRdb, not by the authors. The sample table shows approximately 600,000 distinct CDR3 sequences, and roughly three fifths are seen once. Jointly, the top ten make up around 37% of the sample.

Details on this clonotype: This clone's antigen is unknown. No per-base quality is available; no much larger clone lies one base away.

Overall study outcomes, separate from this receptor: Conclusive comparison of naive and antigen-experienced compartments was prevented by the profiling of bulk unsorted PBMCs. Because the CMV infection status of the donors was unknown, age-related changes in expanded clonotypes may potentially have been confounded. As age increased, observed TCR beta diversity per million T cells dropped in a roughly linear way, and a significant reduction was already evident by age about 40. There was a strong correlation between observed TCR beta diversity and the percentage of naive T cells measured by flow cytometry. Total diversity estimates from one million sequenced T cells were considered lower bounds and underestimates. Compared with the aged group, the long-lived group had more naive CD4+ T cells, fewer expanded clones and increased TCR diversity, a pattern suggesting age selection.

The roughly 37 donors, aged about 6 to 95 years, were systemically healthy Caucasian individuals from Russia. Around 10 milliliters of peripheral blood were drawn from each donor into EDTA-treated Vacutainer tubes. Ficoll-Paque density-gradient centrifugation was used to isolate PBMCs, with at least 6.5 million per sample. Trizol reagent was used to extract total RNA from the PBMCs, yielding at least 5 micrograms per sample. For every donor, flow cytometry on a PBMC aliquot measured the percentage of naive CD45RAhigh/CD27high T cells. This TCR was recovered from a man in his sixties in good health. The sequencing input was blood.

In nucleotides, the sequence is TGCGCCAGCAGCATCCAGGGTTCCGGGTACGAGCAGTACTTC. The resulting protein is CASSIQGSGYEQYF. The chain couples TRBV5-1 to TRBJ2-7; the D segment could be TRBD1, given 5 matching bases. The germline V gene provides CDR1 SGHRS and CDR2 YFSETQ. The junction carries 15 bases between V and J, which are trimmed by 4 bases and 4 bases respectively. Taken from cysteine to phenylalanine, the CDR3 has 14 residues. Of all the DNA, just the CDR3 is kept, 42 bases in frame from base 1.